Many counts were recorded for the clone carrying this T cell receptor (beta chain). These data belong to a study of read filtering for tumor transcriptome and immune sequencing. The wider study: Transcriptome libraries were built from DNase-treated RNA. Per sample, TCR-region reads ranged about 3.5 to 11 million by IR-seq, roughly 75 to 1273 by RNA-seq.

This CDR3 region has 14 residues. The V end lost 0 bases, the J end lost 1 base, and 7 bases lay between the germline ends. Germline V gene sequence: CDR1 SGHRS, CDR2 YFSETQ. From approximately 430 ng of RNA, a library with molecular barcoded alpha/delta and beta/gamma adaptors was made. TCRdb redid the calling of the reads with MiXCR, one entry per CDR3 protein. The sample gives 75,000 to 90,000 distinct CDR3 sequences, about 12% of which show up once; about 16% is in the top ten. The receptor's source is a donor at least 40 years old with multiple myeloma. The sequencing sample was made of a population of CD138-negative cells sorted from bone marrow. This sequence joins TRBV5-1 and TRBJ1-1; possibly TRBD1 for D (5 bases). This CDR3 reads CASSLDRTNTEAFF. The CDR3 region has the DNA TGCGCCAGCAGCTTGGACAGGACGAACACTGAAGCTTTCTTT.